The sequence of this T cell receptor beta chain was determined in a study of T cells after posttransplantation cyclophosphamide. This clone was recorded many times. The antigen is unknown. Points from the study as a whole: TRB overlap between skin or GI tissue T cells and blood was limited. Donor-recipient repertoire similarity was low at 1-2 months, rising over year one. Recipient CMV seropositivity and CMV reactivation strongly tracked TRB clonality.

This CDR3 is built from 12 residues. Germline values: CDR1 MNHEY, CDR2 SVGAGI. The V end lost 6 bases, the J end lost 7 bases, and 10 bases lay between the germline ends. Sequencing used immunoSEQ multiplex PCR; TCRdb keeps in-frame clones, though not all of them. This table holds tens of thousands of clones with no singletons; the top ten claim roughly 2%. Sequencing input: PBMCs. This clonotype originated in a man aged 35 to 55 in good health, CMV-negative, and a related stem cell transplant donor. V is TRBV6-5 and J is TRBJ2-1; TRBD2 is a possible D gene (5 bases). In nucleotides, the CDR3 is TGTGCCAGCAGCCGGGGTTTAAATGAGCAGTTCTTC. The encoded protein is CASSRGLNEQFF.